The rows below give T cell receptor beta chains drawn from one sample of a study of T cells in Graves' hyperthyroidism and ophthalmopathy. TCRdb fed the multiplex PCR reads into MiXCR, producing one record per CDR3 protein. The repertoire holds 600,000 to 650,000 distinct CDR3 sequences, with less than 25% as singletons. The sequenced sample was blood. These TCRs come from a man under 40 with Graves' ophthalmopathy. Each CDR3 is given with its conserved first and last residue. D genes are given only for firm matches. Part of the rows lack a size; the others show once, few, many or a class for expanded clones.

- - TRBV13 CASSSFRDAGMTGELFF
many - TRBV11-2 CASSPPGAFTEAFF
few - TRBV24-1 CATSNAGSPLHF
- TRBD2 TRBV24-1 CATSDLTSADTQYF
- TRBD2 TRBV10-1 CASSQLAGADTQYF
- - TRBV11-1 CASSLAGSAETQYF
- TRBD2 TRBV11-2 CASSLGMAGGLPDTQYF
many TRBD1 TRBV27 CASSRHATGGGQPQHF
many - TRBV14 CASSLRAGLTNTEAFF
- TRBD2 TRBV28 CASSLLAGVETQYF